This TCR beta chain was documented in a study of T cell repertoires in cytomegalovirus infection. Overall study context: Indications came from public TCR beta signatures; they pointed to CMV infection and to a matching HLA type.

Points from the study as a whole: Dominating the ex vivo response were HLA-C-restricted CMV-specific TCR beta clonotypes. Cumulative public TCR beta family frequency identified CMV carriers with the relevant HLA.

In TCRdb, the reads were re-called with MiXCR into one record per CDR3 protein. This sample has 480,000 or so distinct CDR3 sequences, with about 11% found just once. As regards this clonotype: No antigen is known for it.

This clonotype was obtained from a human donor in good health (CMV status not recorded). Some clones in this sample may be carry-over from other donors' samples. Input material: PBMCs.

The CDR3, as DNA: TGCGCCAGCAGCCATGACGCCGGTTCCTCGGAGCTGTTTTTT. Its translation is CASSHDAGSSELFF. J is TRBJ2-2 and V is TRBV4-1, with D hard to call. From germline, CDR1 is MGHRA and CDR2 YSYEKL. Trimming cost V 3 bases and J 10 bases, with 15 bases left between them. The CDR3 is made up of 14 amino acids.